A selection of T cell receptor beta chains follows, all from one sample in a study of post-analysis software for immune sequencing data. TCRdb reanalysed the PCR reads using MiXCR and keeps one entry per CDR3 protein. The data show about 770,000 distinct CDR3 sequences, 46% seen once. Sequenced input: blood. All receptors derive from a girl aged 5-17 years with multiple sclerosis. Both conserved end residues are part of each CDR3. A D gene is named only where the DNA matches it firmly. Size values are once, few and many counts, or a class for expanded clones, and some rows have none.

clone_size	v_call	d_call	j_call	cdr3_aa	cdr3_nt
few	TRBV20-1	-	TRBJ2-5	CSARDAGPKQETQYF	TGCAGTGCTAGAGATGCGGGGCCCAAGCAGGAGACCCAGTACTTC
few	TRBV12-3/TRBV12-4	TRBD2	TRBJ2-7	CASSSRREVSEQYF	TGTGCCAGCAGTTCCCGTCGGGAGGTGAGCGAGCAGTACTTC
-	TRBV29-1	TRBD2	TRBJ2-1	CSVEDRASGIYNEQFF	TGCAGCGTTGAAGATAGGGCTAGCGGGATATACAATGAGCAGTTCTTC
-	TRBV7-9	-	TRBJ2-4	CASTPGGEDIQYF	TGTGCCAGCACCCCAGGGGGGGAAGACATTCAGTACTTC
-	TRBV12-3/TRBV12-4	TRBD1	TRBJ2-7	CASAGGGSSYEQYF	TGTGCCAGTGCAGGGGGCGGAAGCTCCTACGAGCAGTACTTC
-	TRBV12-3/TRBV12-4	-	TRBJ2-5	CASSLTAAVVQGAQYF	TGTGCCAGCAGTTTAACGGCCGCAGTGGTACAAGGGGCCCAGTACTTC
-	TRBV15	-	TRBJ2-7	CATSRPMDSYEQYF	TGTGCCACCAGCAGACCCATGGACAGCTACGAGCAGTACTTC
-	TRBV14	-	TRBJ2-7	CASSQRWSEQYF	TGTGCCAGCAGCCAACGATGGAGCGAGCAGTACTTC
-	TRBV7-9	-	TRBJ2-3	CASSSRGLGTDTQYF	TGTGCCAGCAGCTCCCGTGGACTTGGCACAGATACGCAGTATTTT
-	TRBV27	-	TRBJ1-4	CASSFRGTNEKLFF	TGTGCCAGCAGTTTCAGGGGAACTAATGAAAAACTGTTTTTT
few	TRBV4-1	-	TRBJ2-5	CASSQGTLDQETQYF	TGCGCCAGCAGCCAAGGAACGCTAGACCAAGAGACCCAGTACTTC
few	TRBV10-3	-	TRBJ1-2	CAISPTGSYGYTF	TGTGCCATCAGTCCCACAGGGAGCTATGGCTACACCTTC
few	TRBV28	-	TRBJ2-6	CASRQGSGANVLTF	TGTGCCAGCAGGCAGGGATCCGGGGCCAACGTCCTGACTTTC
many	TRBV20-1	TRBD1	TRBJ1-2	CSASSQGAVDYGYTF	TGCAGTGCATCGTCACAGGGGGCAGTGGACTATGGCTACACCTTC
-	TRBV12-3/TRBV12-4	TRBD1	TRBJ2-6	CASSLPGQVSSGANVLTF	TGTGCCAGCAGTCTGCCGGGACAGGTTAGCTCTGGGGCCAACGTCCTGACTTTC
-	TRBV5-1	-	TRBJ2-7	CASNPLTPGTGARNEQYF	TGCGCCAGCAATCCCCTGACCCCCGGGACCGGAGCTAGGAACGAGCAGTACTTC
-	TRBV5-6	-	TRBJ2-7	CASSRASKSYEQYF	TGTGCCAGCAGCCGAGCCAGCAAATCCTACGAGCAGTACTTC
-	TRBV12-3/TRBV12-4	TRBD2	TRBJ2-1	CASRASGGRVNEQFF	TGTGCCAGCAGAGCTAGCGGGGGTCGCGTGAATGAGCAGTTCTTC
-	TRBV9	-	TRBJ1-1	CASSLTAGGSEAFF	TGTGCCAGCAGCCTTACCGCGGGGGGCTCTGAAGCTTTCTTT
-	TRBV3-1	-	TRBJ1-5	CASSKQHSNQPQHF	TGTGCCAGCAGCAAACAGCATAGCAATCAGCCCCAGCATTTT
-	TRBV5-5	-	TRBJ2-1	CASSLAAVLGTFNNEQFF	TGTGCCAGCAGCTTGGCGGCAGTCTTAGGTACCTTTAACAATGAGCAGTTCTTC
few	TRBV6-1	-	TRBJ2-4	CASSGGLAGLLAKNIQYF	TGTGCCAGCAGTGGGGGACTGGCGGGGCTACTAGCCAAAAACATTCAGTACTTC
-	TRBV20-1	TRBD1	TRBJ1-2	CSARAGGTNYGYTF	TGCAGTGCTCGCGCAGGGGGCACTAACTATGGCTACACCTTC
few	TRBV12-3/TRBV12-4	-	TRBJ1-5	CASSPDGNSNQPQHF	TGTGCCAGCAGTCCGGACGGTAATAGCAATCAGCCCCAGCATTTT
few	TRBV27	TRBD1	TRBJ1-1	CASSLGDSTEAFF	TGTGCCAGCAGTTTAGGGGACAGCACTGAAGCTTTCTTT
-	TRBV5-6	TRBD1	TRBJ2-7	CASSFVGTGGAYEQYF	TGTGCCAGCAGCTTTGTGGGGACAGGGGGCGCGTACGAGCAGTACTTC
-	TRBV12-3/TRBV12-4	-	TRBJ1-2	CASSPSYGYTF	TGTGCCAGCAGTCCTAGCTATGGCTACACCTTC
few	TRBV10-3	TRBD1	TRBJ1-4	CAISPGQGSANEKPFF	TGTGCCATCAGTCCGGGACAGGGGTCGGCTAATGAAAAACCGTTTTTT
-	TRBV25-1	TRBD1	TRBJ2-1	CARDRGDNEQFF	TGTGCCAGAGACAGGGGGGACAATGAGCAGTTCTTC
-	TRBV3-1	TRBD1	TRBJ1-6	CASNTGTVNSPLHF	TGTGCCAGCAATACCGGGACAGTGAATTCACCCCTCCACTTT
few	TRBV12-3/TRBV12-4	-	TRBJ1-1	CASTMGQAGAFF	TGTGCCAGCACAATGGGCCAGGCGGGAGCTTTCTTT
few	TRBV9	TRBD2	TRBJ2-1	CASSLGLGLNEQFF	TGTGCCAGCAGCCTGGGACTAGGGCTCAATGAGCAGTTCTTC
-	TRBV5-1	-	TRBJ2-4	CASSLDRGHIQYF	TGCGCCAGCAGCTTGGATCGGGGACACATTCAGTACTTC
many	TRBV3-1	-	TRBJ2-7	CASSQVSGVGEQYF	TGTGCCAGCAGCCAAGTGTCTGGAGTCGGCGAGCAGTACTTC
few	TRBV6-5	TRBD1	TRBJ1-2	CASSYTDRGWGYTF	TGTGCCAGCAGTTACACCGACAGGGGATGGGGCTACACCTTC
-	TRBV4-3	-	TRBJ2-2	CASSQDPGTAANTGELFF	TGCGCCAGCAGCCAAGATCCCGGGACCGCCGCGAACACCGGGGAGCTGTTTTTT
few	TRBV20-1	-	TRBJ2-1	CSARDLLGEQFF	TGCAGTGCTAGAGACTTACTAGGCGAGCAGTTCTTC
-	TRBV4-3	TRBD1	TRBJ2-5	CASSPRDRVGETQYF	TGCGCCAGCAGCCCCCGGGACAGGGTCGGAGAGACCCAGTACTTC
few	TRBV29-1	-	TRBJ2-1	CSARDFIGLNEQFF	TGCAGCGCCCGGGACTTCATCGGGCTCAATGAGCAGTTCTTC
-	TRBV7-9	-	TRBJ2-7	CASSPFSGRTPYEQYF	TGTGCCAGCAGCCCGTTTTCGGGACGGACACCTTACGAGCAGTACTTC
-	TRBV6-5	TRBD1	TRBJ1-1	CASSYVQGAFAFF	TGTGCCAGCAGTTACGTCCAGGGGGCTTTCGCTTTCTTT
once	TRBV29-1	TRBD2	TRBJ2-1	CSGVGIAGTLGNEQFF	TGCAGCGGGGTGGGGATAGCGGGGACCCTGGGGAATGAGCAGTTCTTC
-	TRBV29-1	-	TRBJ2-7	CSVELAGRLAYEQYF	TGCAGCGTTGAATTGGCGGGCAGGCTTGCCTACGAGCAGTACTTC
few	TRBV15	TRBD2	TRBJ2-1	CATSRGLAGTNEQFF	TGTGCCACCAGCAGAGGACTAGCTGGGACGAATGAGCAGTTCTTC
-	TRBV4-1	-	TRBJ2-7	CASSQEEAGSSYEQYF	TGCGCCAGCAGCCAAGAGGAAGCGGGCAGCTCCTACGAGCAGTACTTC
-	TRBV7-3	-	TRBJ1-2	CASSLTGGPGEGYTF	TGTGCCAGCAGCTTAACGGGGGGGCCAGGCGAAGGCTACACCTTC
-	TRBV3-1	-	TRBJ2-1	CASSQDPGGRQETQFF	TGTGCCAGCAGCCAAGATCCGGGGGGCAGGCAAGAGACCCAGTTCTTC